A single T cell receptor beta chain is shown here with its context. This clonotype was observed at least ten times. What antigen it recognizes has not been identified. Per-base quality was not reported, and no clone a single base away is much larger than it. These data belong to a study of T cell repertoires in cytomegalovirus infection (dated by TCRdb to the late 2010s). Regarding the complete study: Because public TCR beta signatures pointed to carriage of CMV infection together with the matching HLA type, the HLA type of each donor mattered for the analysis.

What the research found in general, with its limitations: In both this cohort and an independent cohort of 352 donors, the cumulative frequency of public TCR beta family members distinguished carriers of CMV infection plus the relevant HLA type. The ex vivo response was dominated by HLA-C-restricted CMV-specific TCR beta clonotypes, which also provided the single most frequent clonotype in two of eight donors.

Based on the germline V gene, the CDR1 and CDR2 sequences are SGHTA and FQGNSA. From V the trimming removes 5 bases and from J it removes 5 bases, while the gene matches leave 9 bases of the junction unaccounted for. From the cysteine up to the phenylalanine, the CDR3 has a length of 15 residues. CDR3 DNA only is kept here, 45 bases in frame from base 1. Sequencing used an Illumina HiSeq 1500. TCRdb reworked the public reads: Q25 trimming with fastp, MiXCR clone assembly, productive beta chains retained. All rows with the same CDR3 protein become a single entry with the most common DNA and genes. Present in this sample are 150,000 to 200,000 distinct CDR3 sequences, 8% to 10% of which were seen just once. The ten largest clones add up to about 4.6% of the sample.

This clonotype originated in a human donor in good health (CMV status not recorded). Some clones in this sample may be carry-over from other donors' samples. Source material: PBMCs. In this chain, TRBV7-2 is recombined with TRBJ2-5; the central 9 bases match TRBD1. The CDR3 is CASSPAGQGWETQYF. The DNA reads TGTGCCAGCAGCCCGGCGGGACAGGGCTGGGAGACCCAGTACTTC.